A selection of T cell receptor beta chains follows, all from one sample in a study of shared clonotypes between healthy human individuals. Using immunoSEQ multiplex PCR, the repertoire was profiled, and TCRdb retains in-frame clones only, with some absent. The sample lists about 2.4 million clones, roughly 93% occurring once. Sequenced input: naive CD4+ T cells from PBMCs. The receptors here all came from a man aged 18 to 35 in good health. Some clones in this sample may be carry-over from other donors' samples. The CDR3 runs from the conserved cysteine through the conserved F or W. A D gene is named only where the DNA matches it firmly. Rows may omit the clone size; those that give it use once, few, many or a size class.

TRBV6-5	NA	NA	TRBJ2-7	CASSPGITYEQYF	TGTGCCAGCAGTCCTGGTATAACCTACGAGCAGTACTTC
TRBV4-1	NA	NA	TRBJ2-1	CASSLPGRYSANLSSHEQFF	TGCGCCAGCAGCCTCCCGGGCAGGTACTCTGCAAATCTTAGCAGCCATGAGCAGTTCTTC
TRBV6-5	TRBD1	NA	TRBJ1-1	CASSYSSGGRTEAFF	TGTGCCAGCAGTTACTCATCAGGGGGCAGGACTGAAGCTTTCTTT
TRBV5-1	NA	NA	TRBJ2-5	CASSLRQGGAEETQYF	TGCGCCAGCAGCCTCCGACAGGGAGGGGCGGAGGAGACCCAGTACTTC
TRBV6-5	TRBD1	NA	TRBJ2-7	CASSPGTGGSYEQYF	TGTGCCAGCAGTCCCGGGACAGGGGGCTCCTACGAGCAGTACTTC
TRBV7-9	TRBD1	NA	TRBJ1-4	CASSSFGTGDGKLFF	TGTGCCAGCAGCTCCTTCGGGACAGGGGATGGAAAACTGTTTTTT
TRBV7-2	NA	NA	TRBJ2-3	CASSFISNTQYF	TGTGCCAGCAGCTTCATCTCTAATACGCAGTATTTT
TRBV6-1	NA	NA	TRBJ1-2	CASSERGRRGYTF	TGTGCCAGCAGTGAAAGGGGACGGCGTGGCTACACCTTC
TRBV28	TRBD1	NA	TRBJ2-7	CASRDGTGGSYEQYF	TGTGCCAGCAGAGATGGGACAGGGGGCTCCTACGAGCAGTACTTC
TRBV25-1	TRBD1	NA	TRBJ1-1	CASSESRGKTEAFF	TGTGCCAGCAGTGAGTCCAGGGGGAAAACTGAAGCTTTCTTT
TRBV10-3	NA	NA	TRBJ2-6	CAIRSVGGISGANVLTF	TGTGCCATTCGATCCGTGGGGGGCATTTCCGGGGCCAACGTCCTGACTTTC
TRBV7-9	NA	NA	TRBJ1-6	CASSSISTRGSPLHF	TGTGCCAGCAGCTCCATTTCCACGCGGGGATCACCCCTCCACTTT
TRBV5-1	NA	NA	TRBJ2-1	CASSPRPAGDGEQFF	TGCGCCAGCAGCCCCCGCCCGGCAGGGGACGGTGAGCAGTTCTTC
TRBV19	TRBD1	NA	TRBJ2-7	CASRGTEGKQYF	TGTGCCAGTAGAGGGACAGAGGGAAAGCAGTACTTC
TRBV4-1	NA	few	TRBJ1-2	CASSQVTRSVGYTF	TGCGCCAGCAGCCAAGTTACCAGGTCTGTTGGCTACACCTTC
TRBV7-2	NA	NA	TRBJ1-3	CASSPTGLLSGNTIYF	TGTGCCAGCAGCCCGACAGGTTTACTCTCTGGAAACACCATATATTTT
TRBV9	NA	NA	TRBJ1-4	CASSVRGTTNEKLFF	TGTGCCAGCAGCGTGCGGGGAACAACTAATGAAAAACTGTTTTTT
TRBV7-2	TRBD2	NA	TRBJ2-3	CASSLARASGYLDTQYF	TGTGCCAGCAGCTTAGCTCGGGCTAGCGGGTATTTAGATACGCAGTATTTT
TRBV19	NA	NA	TRBJ1-1	CASSGALRAGGTTEAFF	TGTGCCAGTAGTGGCGCATTACGAGCCGGGGGCACCACTGAAGCTTTCTTT
TRBV2	TRBD1	once	TRBJ2-1	CASNRDRGPNEQFF	TGTGCCAGCAATAGGGACAGGGGGCCGAATGAGCAGTTCTTC
TRBV28	NA	once	TRBJ2-7	CASSLKYNSYEQYF	TGTGCCAGCAGTTTAAAGTATAACTCCTACGAGCAGTACTTC
TRBV5-5	NA	once	TRBJ2-2	CASSFSATTAAGELFF	TGTGCCAGCAGCTTTTCGGCCACTACCGCCGCCGGGGAGCTGTTTTTT
TRBV7-3	NA	NA	TRBJ2-7	CASSLTTVNSYEQYF	TGTGCCAGCAGCTTAACGACAGTGAACTCCTACGAGCAGTACTTC
TRBV28	NA	NA	TRBJ1-1	CASHVPGLNTEAFF	TGTGCCAGTCACGTCCCGGGACTGAACACTGAAGCTTTCTTT
TRBV5-1	NA	NA	TRBJ2-3	CASSLAGGFTDTQYF	TGCGCCAGCAGCTTGGCCGGGGGATTCACAGATACGCAGTATTTT
TRBV27	NA	NA	TRBJ2-7	CASSFLDSLPTYEQYF	TGTGCCAGCAGTTTCCTCGACTCACTCCCAACCTACGAGCAGTACTTC
TRBV7-2	NA	NA	TRBJ2-7	CASSLFDKPTYEQYF	TGTGCCAGCAGCTTGTTCGACAAACCGACCTACGAGCAGTACTTC
TRBV15	NA	NA	TRBJ2-3	CATSREKWGTSTDTQYF	TGTGCCACCAGCAGGGAGAAGTGGGGAACTAGCACAGATACGCAGTATTTT
TRBV19	TRBD1	NA	TRBJ2-1	CASRDRGRTEQFF	TGTGCCAGTAGGGACAGGGGGCGCACTGAGCAGTTCTTC
TRBV7-8	NA	NA	TRBJ2-3	CASSPITGLGSTDTQYF	TGTGCCAGCAGCCCAATTACCGGACTGGGTAGCACAGATACGCAGTATTTT
TRBV5-4	TRBD2	NA	TRBJ2-7	CASSLRAGKYEQYF	TGTGCCAGCAGCTTGAGAGCGGGGAAGTACGAGCAGTACTTC
TRBV6-1	NA	once	TRBJ1-2	CASSLSYRDDYGYTF	TGTGCCAGCAGTCTATCCTACAGGGATGACTATGGCTACACCTTC
TRBV28	NA	NA	TRBJ2-7	CASSFEAVDGEQYF	TGTGCCAGCAGTTTTGAGGCAGTGGATGGGGAGCAGTACTTC
TRBV7-3	TRBD2	once	TRBJ2-7	CASSSSGPSSYEQYF	TGTGCCAGCAGCAGTAGCGGGCCCAGCTCCTACGAGCAGTACTTC
TRBV10-3	NA	NA	TRBJ2-3	CAISKTTDTQYF	TGTGCCATCAGCAAGACAACAGATACGCAGTATTTT
TRBV27	NA	NA	TRBJ1-2	CASSLFQGNGYTF	TGTGCCAGCAGCTTATTTCAGGGTAATGGCTACACCTTC
TRBV4-1	NA	NA	TRBJ1-2	CASSQTVVTF	TGCGCCAGCAGCCAAACAGTAGTCACCTTC
TRBV10-2	TRBD1	once	TRBJ1-5	CASSPSGGGQPQHF	TGCGCCAGCAGCCCTTCAGGGGGCGGTCAGCCCCAGCATTTT
TRBV5-4	NA	NA	TRBJ2-1	CASSPPGSYNEQFF	TGTGCCAGCAGCCCTCCCGGCTCCTACAATGAGCAGTTCTTC
TRBV16	NA	NA	TRBJ1-5	CASSQYADPARYSNQPQHF	TGTGCCAGCAGCCAATACGCGGATCCGGCACGCTATAGCAATCAGCCCCAGCATTTT
TRBV6-5	TRBD1	NA	TRBJ1-1	CASSYGSGQGPTEAFF	TGTGCCAGCAGTTACGGGTCGGGACAGGGGCCCACTGAAGCTTTCTTT
TRBV11-2	NA	once	TRBJ2-3	CASSSLVEPTQYF	TGTGCCAGCAGCTCCCTCGTGGAGCCTACGCAGTATTTT
TRBV28	TRBD2	NA	TRBJ2-2	CASRLAGGPEYTGELFF	TGTGCCAGCAGACTAGCGGGAGGCCCCGAATACACCGGGGAGCTGTTTTTT
TRBV18	NA	NA	TRBJ2-5	CASSAPGGETQYF	TGTGCCAGCTCAGCCCCCGGGGGAGAGACCCAGTACTTC
TRBV27	TRBD1	NA	TRBJ2-7	CASNTYGQGVDEQYF	TGTGCCAGTAATACTTACGGACAGGGGGTGGACGAGCAGTACTTC
TRBV7-9	NA	NA	TRBJ2-3	CASSHETTPDTQYF	TGTGCCAGCAGCCACGAAACCACACCAGATACGCAGTATTTT
TRBV4-1	TRBD1	NA	TRBJ1-4	CASSQGHRGGEKLFF	TGCGCCAGCAGCCAAGGCCACAGGGGCGGTGAAAAACTGTTTTTT
TRBV6-1	NA	NA	TRBJ1-4	CASSEVLNEKLFF	TGTGCCAGCAGTGAAGTTCTTAATGAAAAACTGTTTTTT
TRBV19	NA	NA	TRBJ2-1	CATHRYNEQFF	TGTGCCACTCACCGATACAATGAGCAGTTCTTC
TRBV9	NA	NA	TRBJ2-7	CASSSMGGGAHEQYF	TGTGCCAGCAGCTCCATGGGGGGAGGTGCGCACGAGCAGTACTTC
TRBV5-6	NA	once	TRBJ1-1	CASSLGPGLTEAFF	TGTGCCAGCAGCTTGGGACCGGGGCTCACTGAAGCTTTCTTT
TRBV7-2	NA	NA	TRBJ1-2	CASSTYAGEDPNVLCYTF	TGTGCCAGCAGTACTTATGCCGGGGAGGATCCAAACGTATTATGCTACACCTTC
TRBV7-3	NA	NA	TRBJ2-5	CASSMQNQETQYF	TGTGCCAGCAGCATGCAGAACCAAGAGACCCAGTACTTC
TRBV7-3	TRBD1	once	TRBJ2-1	CASSLIGTAYNEQFF	TGTGCCAGCAGCTTAATTGGGACAGCCTACAATGAGCAGTTCTTC
TRBV28	NA	NA	TRBJ2-6	CASSRADGSGANVLTF	TGTGCCAGCAGTAGGGCAGACGGCTCTGGGGCCAACGTCCTGACTTTC
TRBV28	NA	NA	TRBJ2-5	CASSFGAQETQYF	TGTGCCAGCAGTTTTGGGGCCCAAGAGACCCAGTACTTC
TRBV5-1	NA	NA	TRBJ2-1	CASSLVVGEGNEQFF	TGCGCCAGCAGCTTGGTAGTGGGGGAAGGGAATGAGCAGTTCTTC
TRBV4-2	NA	NA	TRBJ2-5	CASSQGGRAQQETQYF	TGTGCCAGCAGCCAAGGGGGGCGGGCCCAGCAAGAGACCCAGTACTTC
TRBV29-1	NA	NA	TRBJ1-1	CSVEVRREIEAFF	TGCAGCGTTGAAGTACGTCGGGAGATTGAAGCTTTCTTT